This T cell receptor (beta chain) appears in the sequencing data of a study of T cell repertoires in cytomegalovirus infection. Notes on the study in general: Within the response measured ex vivo, HLA-C-restricted CMV-specific TCR beta clonotypes were dominant.

Comment on this clonotype: Its target is unknown.

The germline V gene encodes CDR1 LNHDA and CDR2 SQIVND (reference sequence). This CDR3 spans 15 amino acids. The V and J ends lost 4 bases and 4 bases respectively, with 11 bases between them. TCRdb re-derived calls from the reads in MiXCR, one entry per CDR3 protein. The table shows about 740,000 distinct CDR3 sequences, with around a third occurring only once. This sample comprised cultured PBMCs, obtained from culture after CMV antigen stimulation. This clonotype was sampled from a human donor in good health (CMV status not recorded). Some clones in this sample may be carry-over from other donors' samples. J is TRBJ2-6 and V is TRBV19; D ambiguous. The CDR3 is CASSKVSPGANVLTF. CDR3 sequence (DNA): TGTGCCAGTAGTAAGGTTTCCCCCGGGGCCAACGTCCTGACTTTC.